The present T cell receptor beta chain was sequenced within a study of monozygotic twins with inflammatory bowel disease. Broader study findings: IBD-affected twins scored below their healthy co-twins in TCRbeta diversity (inverse Simpson). Clonotypes shared with others were fewer in IBD patients than in healthy twins, especially with disease activity.

Molecular identifiers with 6-nucleotide sample barcodes were added during cDNA synthesis via template switching. For each CDR3 protein, TCRdb gives one entry from its re-call of the 5' RACE reads, without DNA. The sample has around 150,000 distinct CDR3 sequences; the top ten hold approximately 2.4%. CDR3 length: 14 amino acids. As to this clonotype: Its specificity is unknown.

The TCR was taken from a human donor with ulcerative colitis or Crohn's disease, or a healthy co-twin of an affected twin (not recorded which). The chain couples TRBV12-3 or TRBV12-4 to TRBJ1-3. Material for sequencing was blood. The chain's CDR3 is CASRNNVSGNTIYF.